These 16 T cell receptor beta chains were sequenced from one sample in a study of molecular identifiers for immune sequencing clone quantification. MiXCR was run by TCRdb on the PCR reads, yielding one entry per CDR3 protein. The repertoire consists of 550,000 to 750,000 distinct CDR3 sequences, with 15% to 20% occurring once and the leading ten covering roughly 0.9%. The sample consisted of naive CD8+ T cells from blood, with Jurkat cell RNA spiked in. Subset reported: FACS-sorted CD8+CD4-CCR7+CD45RA+ naive T cells. The receptors originated from a human donor in good health. Some libraries in this study had Jurkat cell RNA spiked in.

This clonotype was counted ten times or more. The rearrangement joins TRBV20-1 to TRBJ2-3; TRBD2 matches at 10 bases. After removal of 6 bases from V and 2 bases from J, the junction contained 2 bases not matched to a gene. This CDR3 comprises 13 residues. Germline V gene data show CDR1 as DFQATT and CDR2 as SNEGSKA (reference sequence). CDR3 loop: CSATSGITDTQYF. In nucleotides, the CDR3 is TGCAGTGCCACTAGCGGGATCACAGATACGCAGTATTTT.

Note on this clonotype: One end of the junction fails to match germline, which may point to a read error. This chain connects TRBV12-3 or TRBV12-4 to TRBJ2-2, with D tentatively TRBD1 or TRBD2 (5 bases each). CDR3 size: 12 residues. The CDR3 sequence is CASSVGAGEMFF. The CDR3 DNA follows: TGTGCCAGCAGTGTTGGGGCCGGGGAGATGTTTTTT.

This clonotype showed up just a few times. The genes are TRBV2 and TRBJ2-7; D gene unclear. Trimming removed 1 base at V and 4 bases at J, with 8 bases between. Per germline, CDR1 SNHLY and CDR2 FYNNEI. CDR3 length equals 13 residues. The CDR3 nucleotides are TGTGCCAGCAGTGAAGGGGTTGGGTACGAGCAGTACTTC. This encodes CASSEGVGYEQYF.

This clonotype occurred many times. The chain links TRBV6-2 or TRBV6-3 to TRBJ2-1; D may be TRBD1 or TRBD2 (7 bases each). Germline CDR1 is MNHEY and CDR2 is SVGEGT. Trimming stripped 6 bases from V and 8 bases from J, with 14 bases between. The CDR3 extends over 13 amino acids. This CDR3 is CASRYRGGHEQFF. CDR3 nucleotides: TGTGCCAGCAGGTACAGGGGAGGGCATGAGCAGTTCTTC.

The DNA of the CDR3 is TGTGCCAGCAGTCTGGGGGGCGGGCCTAGCGGGAGCCACGAGCAGTACTTC. Its protein is CASSLGGGPSGSHEQYF. The chain has TRBV27 and TRBJ2-7, with 10 bases that match TRBD2. Germline V gene sequence: CDR1 MNHEY, CDR2 SMNVEV (reference sequence). CDR3 length equals 17 residues. The junction had 15 bases not matched to a gene; V was cut back by 5 bases and J by 5 bases.

This clonotype was observed once. A clone one base away is much larger, so this may be a read error. This CDR3 is CATGDLSGEQFF. Written as DNA, the CDR3 is TGTGCCACCGGTGATTTGTCAGGGGAGCAGTTCTTC. The chain has TRBV24-1 and TRBJ2-1; a possible D gene is TRBD1 (5 bases). This CDR3 is built from 12 residues. The germline V gene encodes CDR1 KGHDR and CDR2 SFDVKD.

There are many counts of this clonotype. The chain carries TRBV20-1 and TRBJ2-5, with D uncertain. Trimming removed 3 bases from V and 5 bases from J, with 4 bases in between. CDR3 size: 10 residues. In germline, CDR1 is DFQATT, CDR2 SNEGSKA (reference sequence). The CDR3 is CSASQETQYF. The DNA of the CDR3 is TGCAGTGCTAGCCAGGAGACCCAGTACTTC.

This clonotype was seen many times. The chain employs TRBV28 and TRBJ1-5; D is unclear. The CDR3 is 14 residues long. The V end lost 1 base, the J end lost 3 bases, and 7 bases lay between the germline ends. Germline CDR1 is MDHEN and CDR2 is SYDVKM. The CDR3 DNA follows: TGTGCCAGCAGTTTATACAGCTTCAATCAGCCCCAGCATTTT. Translation gives CASSLYSFNQPQHF. Filled out from reference TRBV28 and TRBJ1-5, the complete variable domain reads DVKVTQSSRYLVKRTGEKVFLECVQDMDHENMFWYRQDPGLGLRLIYFSYDVKMKEKGDIPEGYSVSREKKERFSLILESASTNQTSMYLCASSLYSFNQPQHFGDGTRLSIL.

V and J are TRBV7-3 and TRBJ2-3, with 9 bases matching TRBD2. This CDR3 is 17 amino acids long. V shed 3 bases and J 0 bases; nucleotides not matched to a gene: 7. Per germline, CDR1 SGHTA and CDR2 FQGTGA. The CDR3 sequence: CASSFIAGVNSTDTQYF. Written as DNA, the CDR3 is TGTGCCAGCAGCTTTATAGCGGGAGTCAATAGCACAGATACGCAGTATTTT.

This clonotype appeared many times. The chain carries TRBV4-3 and TRBJ1-6, with D perhaps matching TRBD1 (6 bases). Looked up from germline, CDR1 is LGHNA and CDR2 is YSLEER. V was trimmed by 0 bases and J by 0 bases, leaving 12 bases between them. The CDR3 length is 18 residues. This CDR3 is CASSQDQGPSSYNSPLHF. The CDR3 region has the DNA TGCGCCAGCAGCCAAGATCAGGGGCCGAGCTCCTATAATTCACCCCTCCACTTT.

This clonotype was picked up many times. The V and J genes are TRBV7-2 and TRBJ1-5; D call uncertain. Germline assignment: CDR1 SGHTA and CDR2 FQGNSA. V was trimmed by 5 bases and J by 5 bases, leaving 16 bases between them. This CDR3 spans 15 amino acids. CDR3 DNA: TGTGCCAGCAGCCGCTCCGGGGATGAGTATCAGCCCCAGCATTTT. This codes for CASSRSGDEYQPQHF.

This clonotype was seen many times. The chain links TRBV10-3 to TRBJ2-3; 10 bases are shared with TRBD2. V was pared by 7 bases and J by 6 bases, with 7 bases of the junction left unmatched. Germline values: CDR1 ENHRY, CDR2 SYGVKD. The CDR3 sequence is 14 residues long. The chain's CDR3 is CAINKAGGEDTQYF. In DNA form, the CDR3 reads TGTGCCATCAACAAAGCGGGGGGGGAGGATACGCAGTATTTT.

J is TRBJ2-5 and V is TRBV6-2 or TRBV6-3; 9 bases fit TRBD2. Germline V gives CDR1 MNHEY, CDR2 SVGEGT. With V trimmed by 6 bases and J by 7 bases, 9 bases remained unmatched. This CDR3 contains 14 residues. Here the CDR3 DNA reads TGTGCCAGCAGAGCGGGGGGCGCATTTGGGACCCAGTACTTC. Its translation is CASRAGGAFGTQYF.

This clonotype has only a few counts. Given a much more abundant clone one base away, this may be a read error. The chain recombines TRBV7-9 with TRBJ2-6; D is uncertain. The CDR3 length is 15 residues. The ends were cut back, 3 bases at V and 2 bases at J, with 8 bases in the middle. In germline, CDR1 is SEHNR, CDR2 FQNEAQ (reference sequence). As DNA, the CDR3 is TGTGCCAGCAGCTTTAGGGCCCCTGGGGCCAACGTCCTGACTTTC. Its translation is CASSFRAPGANVLTF.

This clonotype was seen many times. The V and J genes are TRBV6-6 and TRBJ2-7; 8 nucleotides align to TRBD2. V was pared by 8 bases and J by 0 bases, with 6 bases of the junction left unmatched. The CDR3 length is 14 residues. Germline loops: CDR1 MNHNY, CDR2 SVGAGI (reference sequence). The CDR3 is CASRAGDLSYEQYF. The CDR3 DNA reads as TGTGCCAGCCGAGCGGGGGACCTCTCCTACGAGCAGTACTTC.

The rearrangement joins TRBV29-1 to TRBJ1-2, with D possibly matching TRBD1 (5 bases). V lost 3 bases and J 5 bases, leaving 10 bases between the germline ends. Germline V gene lookup returns CDR1 SQVTM and CDR2 ANQGSEA. The CDR3 totals 12 residues. CDR3 region: CSVDAGNYGYTF. CDR3 in DNA: TGCAGCGTTGACGCAGGGAATTATGGCTACACCTTC. Drawing the rest from reference TRBV29-1 and TRBJ1-2, the complete variable domain is SAVISQKPSRDICQRGTSLTIQCQVDSQVTMMFWYRQQPGQSLTLIATANQGSEATYESGFVIDKFPISRPNLTFSTLTVSNMSPEDSSIYLCSVDAGNYGYTFGSGTRLTVV.